This T cell receptor beta chain was sequenced during a study of blood T cell repertoires in COVID-19. CDR3 length: 15 residues. V trimming: 0 bases; J trimming: 2 bases; junction bases outside the gene matches: 3. CDR1 and CDR2 (germline): SGHNT, YYREEE (reference sequence). The repertoire was sequenced with immunoSEQ multiplex PCR; TCRdb's copy has only in-frame clones and lacks some. The profile shows 250,000 to 300,000 clones, approximately 91% of them singletons. The genes are TRBV5-4 and TRBJ2-5, with 8 bases lining up with TRBD2. This TCR was recovered from a woman in her forties with acute COVID-19. The source material was PBMCs or T cells enriched from blood (not recorded which). The CDR3 bases are TGTGCCAGCAGCTTGGCCGGGAGGGGGCAAGAGACCCAGTACTTC. This translates into CASSLAGRGQETQYF. The variable domain in full, completed from reference TRBV5-4 and TRBJ2-5, reads ETGVTQSPTHLIKTRGQQVTLRCSSQSGHNTVSWYQQALGQGPQFIFQYYREEENGRGNFPPRFSGLQFPNYSSELNVNALELDDSALYLCASSLAGRGQETQYFGPGTRLLVL.